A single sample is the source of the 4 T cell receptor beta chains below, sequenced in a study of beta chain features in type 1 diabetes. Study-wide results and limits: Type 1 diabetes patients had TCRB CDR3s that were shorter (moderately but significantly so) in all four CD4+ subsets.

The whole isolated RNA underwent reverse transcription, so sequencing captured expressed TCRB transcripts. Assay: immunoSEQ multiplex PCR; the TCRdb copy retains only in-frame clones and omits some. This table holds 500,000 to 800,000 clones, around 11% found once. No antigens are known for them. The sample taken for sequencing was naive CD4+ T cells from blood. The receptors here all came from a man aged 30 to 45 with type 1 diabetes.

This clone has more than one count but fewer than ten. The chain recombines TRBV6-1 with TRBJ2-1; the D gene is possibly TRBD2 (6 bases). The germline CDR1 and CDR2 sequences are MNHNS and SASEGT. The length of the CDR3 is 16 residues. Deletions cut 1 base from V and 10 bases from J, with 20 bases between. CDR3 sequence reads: CASSEGGVSGYEEQFF. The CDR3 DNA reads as TGTGCCAGCAGTGAAGGGGGGGTCTCCGGTTATGAAGAGCAGTTCTTC.

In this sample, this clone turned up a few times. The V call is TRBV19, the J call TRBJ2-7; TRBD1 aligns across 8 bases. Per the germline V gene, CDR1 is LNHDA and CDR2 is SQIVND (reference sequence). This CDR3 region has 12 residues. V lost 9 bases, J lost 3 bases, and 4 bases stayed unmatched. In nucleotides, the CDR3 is TGTGCCAGCGACAGGGGCGACTACGAGCAGTACTTC. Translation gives CASDRGDYEQYF.

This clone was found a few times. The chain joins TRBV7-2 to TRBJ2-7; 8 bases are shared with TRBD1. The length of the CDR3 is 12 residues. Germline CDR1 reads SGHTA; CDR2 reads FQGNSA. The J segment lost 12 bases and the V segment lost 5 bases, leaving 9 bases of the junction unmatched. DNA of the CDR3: TGTGCCAGCAGCCCTGGACAGGGAAGGCGGTACTTC. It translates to CASSPGQGRRYF.

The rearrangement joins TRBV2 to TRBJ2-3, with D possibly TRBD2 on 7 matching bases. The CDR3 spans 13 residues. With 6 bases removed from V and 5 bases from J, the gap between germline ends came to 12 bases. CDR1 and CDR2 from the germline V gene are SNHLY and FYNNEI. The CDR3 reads CASRGGPGDTQYF. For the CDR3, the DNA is TGTGCCAGCAGGGGGGGGCCGGGAGATACGCAGTATTTT. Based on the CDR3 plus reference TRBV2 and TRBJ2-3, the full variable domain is EPEVTQTPSHQVTQMGQEVILRCVPISNHLYFYWYRQILGQKVEFLVSFYNNEISEKSEIFDDQFSVERPDGSNFTLKIRSTKLEDSAMYFCASRGGPGDTQYFGPGTRLTVL.